This record looks at one T cell receptor (beta chain) sequence and its context. The record originates from a study of blood T cell repertoires in COVID-19. Libraries were prepared by immunoSEQ multiplex PCR; TCRdb keeps only in-frame clonotypes and omits some of them. Of approximately 500,000 clones in the sample, 75% to 90% were seen once. Sample: peripheral blood. The sequence was obtained from a man aged 18 to 35 with COVID-19, enrolled during active disease.

In DNA form, the CDR3 reads TGCGCCAGCAGCCAGGACAGGGGTATGAACACTGAAGCTTTCTTT. This codes for CASSQDRGMNTEAFF. The chain is built from TRBV5-1 and TRBJ1-1; 9 nucleotides agree with TRBD1. Looked up from germline, CDR1 is SGHRS and CDR2 is YFSETQ. The junction had 4 bases not matched to a gene; V was cut back by 4 bases and J by 0 bases. The CDR3 runs 15 residues.